These T cell receptor beta chains were read from a single sample in a study of T cell responses to AZD1222 COVID-19 vaccine. Sequenced by immunoSEQ multiplex PCR; TCRdb stores in-frame clones only, minus some. The sample yields 90,000 to 150,000 clones, around 90% seen once. Specimen: peripheral blood, collected 28 days after the second dose of the MenACWY control vaccine. Receptors were obtained from an adult who received the MenACWY meningococcal vaccine as a control. Both conserved end residues are part of each CDR3. The order of the fields is V gene, clone size, J gene, D gene, CDR3 protein, CDR3 DNA. The D gene is left open where the match is weak. A row's size may be missing; if present it is once, few, many or a size class.

v_gene: TRBV4-2; abundance: .; j_gene: TRBJ2-2; d_gene: TRBD1; CDR3aa: CASSPDRDRGSGTGELFF; CDR3nt: TGTGCCAGCAGCCCGGACCGGGACAGGGGGTCAGGCACCGGGGAGCTGTTTTTT
v_gene: TRBV10-2; abundance: .; j_gene: TRBJ1-2; d_gene: .; CDR3aa: CASSDVPSGWIDGYTF; CDR3nt: TGCGCCAGCAGTGATGTCCCTTCAGGGTGGATTGATGGCTACACCTTC
v_gene: TRBV9; abundance: .; j_gene: TRBJ2-4; d_gene: TRBD2; CDR3aa: CASSASPGTKGGIQYF; CDR3nt: TGTGCCAGCAGCGCCTCTCCCGGGACCAAGGGAGGGATTCAGTACTTC
v_gene: TRBV6-5; abundance: .; j_gene: TRBJ2-3; d_gene: TRBD2; CDR3aa: CASSYSVLAGVNTQYF; CDR3nt: TGTGCCAGCAGTTACTCGGTCCTAGCGGGAGTGAATACGCAGTATTTT
v_gene: TRBV6-6; abundance: .; j_gene: TRBJ2-3; d_gene: .; CDR3aa: CASSPRQGTDTQYF; CDR3nt: TGTGCCAGCAGCCCGAGACAGGGCACAGATACGCAGTATTTT
v_gene: TRBV18; abundance: .; j_gene: TRBJ2-5; d_gene: TRBD1; CDR3aa: CASSPTGTVQETQYF; CDR3nt: TGTGCCAGCTCCCCGACGGGGACAGTCCAAGAGACCCAGTACTTC
v_gene: TRBV5-1; abundance: .; j_gene: TRBJ2-1; d_gene: .; CDR3aa: CASSSGLLYNEQFF; CDR3nt: TGCGCCAGCAGCTCGGGACTTTTATACAATGAGCAGTTCTTC
v_gene: TRBV28; abundance: .; j_gene: TRBJ1-4; d_gene: TRBD1; CDR3aa: CASSPGGPNEKLFF; CDR3nt: TGTGCCAGCAGCCCAGGGGGTCCTAATGAAAAACTGTTTTTT
v_gene: TRBV7-9; abundance: .; j_gene: TRBJ2-5; d_gene: TRBD1; CDR3aa: CASSLGQGQGAKTQYF; CDR3nt: TGTGCCAGCAGCTTAGGGCAGGGACAGGGGGCGAAGACCCAGTACTTC
v_gene: TRBV11-2; abundance: .; j_gene: TRBJ2-6; d_gene: .; CDR3aa: CASSLDLSGANVLTF; CDR3nt: TGTGCCAGCAGCTTAGATCTCTCTGGGGCCAACGTCCTGACTTTC
v_gene: TRBV2; abundance: .; j_gene: TRBJ1-5; d_gene: .; CDR3aa: CASSEGQTSNQPQHF; CDR3nt: TGTGCCAGCAGTGAAGGACAGACTAGCAATCAGCCCCAGCATTTT
v_gene: TRBV7-9; abundance: .; j_gene: TRBJ1-5; d_gene: TRBD1; CDR3aa: CASSPGTGGSNQPQHF; CDR3nt: TGTGCCAGCAGCCCCGGGACAGGGGGGAGCAATCAGCCCCAGCATTTT
v_gene: TRBV3-1/TRBV3-2; abundance: .; j_gene: TRBJ1-6; d_gene: .; CDR3aa: CASSQDRGGSPLHF; CDR3nt: TGTGCCAGCAGCCAAGACAGGGGTGGTTCACCCCTCCACTTT
v_gene: TRBV21-1; abundance: once; j_gene: TRBJ2-3; d_gene: .; CDR3aa: CASMRPDTQYF; CDR3nt: TGTGCCAGCATGAGGCCAGATACGCAGTATTTT
v_gene: TRBV3-1/TRBV3-2; abundance: .; j_gene: TRBJ2-1; d_gene: TRBD2; CDR3aa: CASSVGLAGGSSYNEQFF; CDR3nt: TGTGCCAGCAGCGTAGGACTAGCGGGGGGAAGCTCCTACAATGAGCAGTTCTTC
v_gene: TRBV6-4; abundance: once; j_gene: TRBJ1-5; d_gene: .; CDR3aa: CASSPDADHGPQHF; CDR3nt: TGTGCCAGCAGTCCTGACGCGGACCATGGGCCCCAGCATTTT
v_gene: TRBV19; abundance: .; j_gene: TRBJ1-2; d_gene: .; CDR3aa: CASSIANSNYGYTF; CDR3nt: TGTGCCAGTAGTATAGCCAACAGTAACTATGGCTACACCTTC
v_gene: TRBV2; abundance: .; j_gene: TRBJ2-5; d_gene: TRBD1; CDR3aa: CASREPTGGFSQETQYF; CDR3nt: TGTGCCAGCAGGGAACCAACAGGGGGCTTCTCGCAAGAGACCCAGTACTTC
v_gene: TRBV13; abundance: .; j_gene: TRBJ2-2; d_gene: .; CDR3aa: CASSPAVGAGGTGELFF; CDR3nt: TGTGCCAGCAGCCCAGCGGTCGGGGCAGGTGGGACCGGGGAGCTGTTTTTT
v_gene: TRBV18; abundance: once; j_gene: TRBJ1-6; d_gene: .; CDR3aa: CASSQGPYSPLHF; CDR3nt: TGTGCCAGCTCACAGGGACCGTATTCACCCCTCCACTTT
v_gene: TRBV28; abundance: .; j_gene: TRBJ1-5; d_gene: .; CDR3aa: CASSRGYQPQHF; CDR3nt: TGTGCCAGCAGTCGGGGGTATCAGCCCCAGCATTTT
v_gene: TRBV29-1; abundance: .; j_gene: TRBJ1-3; d_gene: .; CDR3aa: CSVTEGGSGNTIYF; CDR3nt: TGCAGCGTTACCGAAGGGGGCTCTGGAAACACCATATATTTT
v_gene: TRBV6-5; abundance: .; j_gene: TRBJ1-2; d_gene: TRBD1; CDR3aa: CASSYGTAEGYTF; CDR3nt: TGTGCCAGCAGTTACGGGACAGCCGAAGGCTACACCTTC
v_gene: TRBV5-4; abundance: .; j_gene: TRBJ2-5; d_gene: .; CDR3aa: CASSLHLPQETQYF; CDR3nt: TGTGCCAGCAGCCTACATTTACCCCAAGAGACCCAGTACTTC
v_gene: TRBV18; abundance: .; j_gene: TRBJ2-3; d_gene: .; CDR3aa: CASSTTDTQYF; CDR3nt: TGTGCCAGCTCTACCACAGATACGCAGTATTTT
v_gene: TRBV14; abundance: .; j_gene: TRBJ1-1; d_gene: .; CDR3aa: CASSQDREGQNTEAFF; CDR3nt: TGTGCCAGCAGCCAAGATCGGGAGGGGCAGAACACTGAAGCTTTCTTT
v_gene: TRBV18; abundance: .; j_gene: TRBJ2-1; d_gene: TRBD2; CDR3aa: CASSPLAGGPRNEQFF; CDR3nt: TGTGCCAGCTCACCACTCGCGGGAGGGCCTAGGAATGAGCAGTTCTTC
v_gene: TRBV6-1; abundance: .; j_gene: TRBJ1-1; d_gene: TRBD1; CDR3aa: CASSDPQGATEAFF; CDR3nt: TGTGCCAGCAGTGACCCGCAGGGGGCCACTGAAGCTTTCTTT
v_gene: TRBV27; abundance: .; j_gene: TRBJ2-2; d_gene: .; CDR3aa: CASSPLKGGELFF; CDR3nt: TGTGCCAGCAGTCCCCTTAAAGGTGGGGAGCTGTTTTTT
v_gene: TRBV13; abundance: .; j_gene: TRBJ2-1; d_gene: .; CDR3aa: CASSLGLAGGTYNEQFF; CDR3nt: TGTGCCAGCAGCTTAGGTCTCGCAGGGGGGACCTACAATGAGCAGTTCTTC
v_gene: TRBV25-1; abundance: .; j_gene: TRBJ2-7; d_gene: TRBD1; CDR3aa: CASSPPGGVPPLEQYF; CDR3nt: TGTGCCAGCAGTCCTCCAGGGGGCGTCCCCCCCTTGGAGCAGTACTTC
v_gene: TRBV5-6; abundance: few; j_gene: TRBJ1-2; d_gene: .; CDR3aa: CASSRGNYGYTF; CDR3nt: TGTGCCAGCAGCCGAGGTAACTATGGCTACACCTTC
v_gene: TRBV28; abundance: few; j_gene: TRBJ1-4; d_gene: .; CDR3aa: CASSLRGEVFF; CDR3nt: TGTGCCAGCAGTTTAAGAGGGGAGGTGTTTTTT
v_gene: TRBV6-2/TRBV6-3; abundance: .; j_gene: TRBJ2-1; d_gene: TRBD1; CDR3aa: CASSTGTAYNEQFF; CDR3nt: TGTGCCAGCAGCACCGGGACAGCCTACAATGAGCAGTTCTTC
v_gene: TRBV9; abundance: .; j_gene: TRBJ1-1; d_gene: .; CDR3aa: CASSVSQLGQGEAFF; CDR3nt: TGTGCCAGCAGCGTAAGCCAATTGGGGCAGGGCGAAGCTTTCTTT
v_gene: TRBV5-5; abundance: .; j_gene: TRBJ2-2; d_gene: TRBD1; CDR3aa: CASSPLGQSGTGELFF; CDR3nt: TGTGCCAGCAGCCCCCTGGGACAGTCTGGCACCGGGGAGCTGTTTTTT
v_gene: TRBV6-2/TRBV6-3; abundance: .; j_gene: TRBJ1-1; d_gene: .; CDR3aa: CASSIPRTLNTEAFF; CDR3nt: TGTGCCAGCAGCATCCCCAGGACCTTGAACACTGAAGCTTTCTTT
v_gene: TRBV6-2/TRBV6-3; abundance: once; j_gene: TRBJ2-4; d_gene: TRBD1; CDR3aa: CASSWDRGLAKNIQYF; CDR3nt: TGTGCCAGCAGCTGGGACAGGGGGCTAGCCAAAAACATTCAGTACTTC
v_gene: TRBV6-1; abundance: .; j_gene: TRBJ2-3; d_gene: TRBD2; CDR3aa: CASSGRLAGSTDTQYF; CDR3nt: TGTGCCAGCAGTGGGCGACTAGCGGGTAGCACAGATACGCAGTATTTT
v_gene: TRBV19; abundance: once; j_gene: TRBJ1-2; d_gene: .; CDR3aa: CASRGVGSRGYTF; CDR3nt: TGTGCCAGCCGTGGGGTGGGCTCTCGGGGCTACACCTTC
v_gene: TRBV9; abundance: .; j_gene: TRBJ2-7; d_gene: TRBD1; CDR3aa: CASSAGQGASYEQYF; CDR3nt: TGTGCCAGCAGCGCCGGACAGGGGGCCTCCTACGAGCAGTACTTC
v_gene: TRBV28; abundance: .; j_gene: TRBJ2-7; d_gene: .; CDR3aa: CASIDSLSYEQYF; CDR3nt: TGTGCCAGCATCGACAGTCTCTCCTACGAGCAGTACTTC
v_gene: TRBV9; abundance: once; j_gene: TRBJ2-7; d_gene: TRBD1; CDR3aa: CASSVASQGVYEQYF; CDR3nt: TGTGCCAGCAGCGTAGCGTCACAGGGGGTCTACGAGCAGTACTTC
v_gene: TRBV30; abundance: .; j_gene: TRBJ2-7; d_gene: TRBD1; CDR3aa: CAWSLTGGFSYEQYF; CDR3nt: TGTGCCTGGAGCCTGACAGGGGGCTTTTCCTACGAGCAGTACTTC
v_gene: TRBV7-9; abundance: once; j_gene: TRBJ2-6; d_gene: .; CDR3aa: CASSSGLSGANVLTF; CDR3nt: TGTGCCAGCAGCAGTGGACTCTCTGGGGCCAACGTCCTGACTTTC
v_gene: TRBV28; abundance: .; j_gene: TRBJ2-5; d_gene: .; CDR3aa: CASRITDETQYF; CDR3nt: TGTGCCAGCAGGATTACAGATGAGACCCAGTACTTC
v_gene: TRBV11-2; abundance: .; j_gene: TRBJ2-1; d_gene: .; CDR3aa: CASSPLAVSSYNEQFF; CDR3nt: TGTGCCAGCAGCCCATTAGCGGTTAGCTCCTACAATGAGCAGTTCTTC
v_gene: TRBV28; abundance: .; j_gene: TRBJ1-1; d_gene: TRBD1; CDR3aa: CASSPIPTGPTEAFF; CDR3nt: TGTGCCAGCAGTCCCATCCCGACAGGGCCCACTGAAGCTTTCTTT
v_gene: TRBV10-3; abundance: .; j_gene: TRBJ1-6; d_gene: TRBD1; CDR3aa: CAIKKGTGSYNSPLHF; CDR3nt: TGTGCCATCAAGAAGGGGACAGGGTCCTATAATTCACCCCTCCACTTT
v_gene: TRBV5-8; abundance: .; j_gene: TRBJ1-5; d_gene: .; CDR3aa: CASSLGGARQPQHF; CDR3nt: TGTGCCAGCAGCTTGGGGGGGGCGAGGCAGCCCCAGCATTTT
v_gene: TRBV6-5; abundance: .; j_gene: TRBJ1-2; d_gene: .; CDR3aa: CASSPLTGNYGYTF; CDR3nt: TGTGCCAGCAGTCCATTAACAGGGAACTATGGCTACACCTTC
v_gene: TRBV18; abundance: .; j_gene: TRBJ1-1; d_gene: .; CDR3aa: CASSAGSGMKNTEAFF; CDR3nt: TGTGCCAGCTCAGCCGGGAGTGGGATGAAGAACACTGAAGCTTTCTTT
v_gene: TRBV6-6; abundance: .; j_gene: TRBJ2-1; d_gene: TRBD2; CDR3aa: CASSFTTSGNEQFF; CDR3nt: TGTGCCAGCAGTTTTACCACTAGCGGCAATGAGCAGTTCTTC
v_gene: TRBV5-3; abundance: .; j_gene: TRBJ1-1; d_gene: .; CDR3aa: CARSSQGNTEAFF; CDR3nt: TGTGCCAGAAGCTCGCAGGGGAATACTGAAGCTTTCTTT
v_gene: TRBV9; abundance: .; j_gene: TRBJ2-1; d_gene: .; CDR3aa: CASSVGAGMGIDEQFF; CDR3nt: TGTGCCAGCAGCGTAGGGGCGGGGATGGGGATCGATGAGCAGTTCTTC
v_gene: TRBV4-2; abundance: .; j_gene: TRBJ1-4; d_gene: TRBD1; CDR3aa: CASSQDQDRGGIVNEKLFF; CDR3nt: TGTGCCAGCAGCCAAGATCAAGACAGGGGAGGGATTGTTAATGAAAAACTGTTTTTT
v_gene: TRBV19; abundance: .; j_gene: TRBJ1-6; d_gene: .; CDR3aa: CASSPRERNSPLHF; CDR3nt: TGTGCCAGTTCGCCCCGGGAGCGGAATTCACCCCTCCACTTT
v_gene: TRBV19; abundance: .; j_gene: TRBJ1-1; d_gene: TRBD1; CDR3aa: CASSITGGDWTEAFF; CDR3nt: TGTGCCAGTAGTATTACAGGGGGCGATTGGACTGAAGCTTTCTTT
v_gene: TRBV7-8; abundance: .; j_gene: TRBJ1-2; d_gene: .; CDR3aa: CASSSRTVMNYGYTF; CDR3nt: TGTGCCAGCAGCTCCCGGACAGTGATGAACTATGGCTACACCTTC
v_gene: TRBV29-1; abundance: .; j_gene: TRBJ2-3; d_gene: .; CDR3aa: CSVAGSTDTQYF; CDR3nt: TGCAGCGTTGCGGGCAGTACAGATACGCAGTATTTT